The 8 T cell receptor beta chains presented below share a single source sample, sequenced in a study of CD8 T cells in Susac syndrome (dated by TCRdb to the late 2010s). Libraries were prepared through the immunoSEQ multiplex PCR assay. RNA was extracted with the RNeasy kit and roughly 0.5 to 1 ug was reverse transcribed using random hexamers. The public reads were reanalyzed by TCRdb: fastp trimming at Q25, MiXCR alignment, in-frame beta chains only. Every CDR3 protein is listed once, alongside the most common genes and DNA of its rows. For this sample there are approximately 130,000 distinct CDR3 sequences; more than 75% appear just once. The ten top clones hold 0.2% to 0.25% of the sample. Specimen: CD8+ T cells from PBMCs. These receptors originate from a human donor with multiple sclerosis.

The CDR3 protein is CASSPTVLGLQPQHF. Written as DNA, the CDR3 is TGTGCCAGCAGCCCAACGGTCTTGGGGCTACAGCCCCAGCATTTT. The gene calls are TRBV7-2 and TRBJ1-5, with a possible D match to TRBD1 (5 bases). Trimming took 5 bases from V and 7 from J, leaving 18 bases between them. CDR3 length equals 15 residues. The V gene's germline CDR1 is SGHTA and CDR2 FQGNSA.

The chain recombines TRBV12-3 or TRBV12-4 with TRBJ1-2, with D possibly being TRBD1 (5 bases). This CDR3 is built from 13 residues. V was pared by 7 bases and J by 0 bases, with 9 bases between. In nucleotides, the CDR3 is TGTGCCAGCACTTCACAGGCTAACTATGGCTACACCTTC. Protein: CASTSQANYGYTF.

This chain connects TRBV4-1 to TRBJ2-4, with 7 bases lining up with TRBD1. J lost 5 bases, V lost 0 bases, and 1 base had no gene match. Germline CDR1 reads MGHRA; CDR2 reads YSYEKL. The CDR3 has 14 residues. In DNA, the CDR3 is TGCGCCAGCAGCCAAGAAGGGGGCGAAAACATTCAGTACTTC. Translating it yields CASSQEGGENIQYF.

The V and J genes are TRBV13 and TRBJ1-1, with TRBD1 matching 10 bases. There are 17 residues in the CDR3. V lost 3 bases to trimming and J lost 3 bases; unmatched junction nucleotides: 10. Germline V lookup: CDR1 PRHDT, CDR2 FYEKMQ (reference sequence). In DNA, the CDR3 is TGTGCCAGCAGCTTGGGGGACAGGGGAAATTTTGACACTGAAGCTTTCTTT. Residues: CASSLGDRGNFDTEAFF.

The chain carries TRBV7-2 and TRBJ2-7, with TRBD1 matching 7 bases. V dropped 1 base and J dropped 0; count of bases not matched to a gene: 6. CDR3 length: 16 residues. Germline assignment: CDR1 SGHTA and CDR2 FQGNSA. This chain's CDR3 is CASSLGAGGSSYEQYF. Here the CDR3 DNA reads TGTGCCAGCAGCTTAGGTGCAGGGGGTTCCTCCTACGAGCAGTACTTC.

The genes are TRBV10-3 and TRBJ2-3, with D perhaps TRBD1 (5 bases). Trimming took 0 bases from V and 4 from J, leaving 26 bases between them. Germline V lookup: CDR1 ENHRY, CDR2 SYGVKD. The CDR3 sequence is 20 residues long. CDR3: CAISESRRGATSSPPDTQYF. The CDR3 region has the DNA TGTGCCATCAGTGAGTCGAGAAGGGGTGCGACTTCAAGTCCTCCAGATACGCAGTATTTT.

The chain is built from TRBV6-5 and TRBJ2-7; tentative D call: TRBD2 (6 bases). The germline V and J ends were trimmed by 11 bases and 0 bases, with 20 bases remaining between them. The CDR3 runs to 15 residues. Germline CDR1 reads MNHEY; CDR2 reads SVGAGI. CDR3 region: CASSVAGLPSYEQYF. In DNA form, the CDR3 reads TGTGCCTCCTCGGTGGCGGGACTCCCCTCCTACGAGCAGTACTTC.

The chain joins TRBV20-1 to TRBJ1-2; 12 bases line up with TRBD1. Unmatched junction bases numbered 6, after V lost 5 bases and J lost 8 bases. The germline V gene encodes CDR1 DFQATT and CDR2 SNEGSKA (reference sequence). This CDR3 contains 13 residues. The CDR3 loop is CSAPGQGAKGYTF. In DNA form, the CDR3 reads TGCAGTGCTCCGGGACAGGGGGCGAAAGGCTACACCTTC.